This TCR beta chain emerged from a study of spatial heterogeneity in lung cancer. In the study overall: An average of more than ten raw reads was observed per unique TCR and UMI combination. The study's findings and limits: Resection saw ubiquitous expanded tumor TCRs appear in blood more than follow-up did.

Every individual TCR cDNA molecule carried its own unique molecular identifier, which allowed correction of PCR and sequencing errors. TCRdb passed the 5' RACE reads through MiXCR, listing each CDR3 protein once. The data contain about 85,000 distinct CDR3 sequences, more than 15% of them singletons. There are a few counts of this clonotype. Its cognate antigen is unknown. Time point of the sample: sample taken at primary tumor resection. Unsorted whole RNA of tumor, nontumor lung or frozen PBMC was sequenced. This sequence was found in a male donor with early-stage non-small cell lung cancer. Here the sequenced sample was PBMCs, taken at surgery.

The CDR3 is CASWDSMGTNEKLFF. DNA for the CDR3: TGTGCCAGCTGGGATTCGATGGGGACTAATGAAAAACTGTTTTTT. The V and J genes are TRBV27 and TRBJ1-4; D not resolved. V dropped 8 bases and J dropped 2 bases, with 15 bases sitting between them. From germline, CDR1 is MNHEY and CDR2 SMNVEV (reference sequence). This CDR3 has 15 residues.